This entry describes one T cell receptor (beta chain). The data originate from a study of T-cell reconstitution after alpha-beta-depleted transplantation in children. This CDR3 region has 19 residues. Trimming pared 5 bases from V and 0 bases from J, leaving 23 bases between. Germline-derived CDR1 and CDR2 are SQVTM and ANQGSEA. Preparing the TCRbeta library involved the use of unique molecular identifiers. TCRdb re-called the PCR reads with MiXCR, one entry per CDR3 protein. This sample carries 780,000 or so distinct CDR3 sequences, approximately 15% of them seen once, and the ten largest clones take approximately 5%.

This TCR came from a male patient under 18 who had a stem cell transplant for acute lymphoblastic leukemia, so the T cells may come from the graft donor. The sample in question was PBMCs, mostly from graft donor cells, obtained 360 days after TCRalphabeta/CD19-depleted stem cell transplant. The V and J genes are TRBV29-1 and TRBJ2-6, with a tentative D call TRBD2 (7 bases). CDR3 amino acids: CSVSFLGGTKSSGANVLTF. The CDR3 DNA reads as TGCAGCGTTTCCTTCCTGGGGGGGACAAAGAGCTCTGGGGCCAACGTCCTGACTTTC.